Presented here are 17 T cell receptor beta chains from one specimen sequenced in a study of identical twins. TCRdb independently ran MiXCR on the 5' RACE reads; one entry per CDR3 protein. The table has approximately 1.8 million distinct CDR3 sequences, less than 40% seen once. Material: cord blood. All receptors come from a newborn girl in good health.

This clonotype was counted a few times. V is TRBV10-3 and J is TRBJ2-1; D remains unclear. Germline CDR1 and CDR2: ENHRY and SYGVKD. The CDR3 is 14 residues long. The V gene lost 7 bases and the J gene lost 15 bases, with 25 bases spanning the gap. Written as DNA, the CDR3 is TGTGCCATCAAGTCAGCCGCCCAAACCCCGAATCGGTTCTTC. Its protein product is CAIKSAAQTPNRFF.

The genes are TRBV12-3 or TRBV12-4 and TRBJ1-2; 7 bases match TRBD1. V gave up 3 bases and J gave up 0 bases; unmatched junction bases: 4. The CDR3 runs to 15 residues. CDR3 coding DNA: TGTGCCAGCAGTTTTTGGACAGGCTCTAACTATGGCTACACCTTC. The encoded protein is CASSFWTGSNYGYTF.

In its sample, this clonotype was seen many times. The chain combines TRBV6-5 with TRBJ2-3, with D possibly being TRBD1 or TRBD2 (5 bases each). Germline V gene data show CDR1 as MNHEY and CDR2 as SVGAGI. The CDR3 length is 14 residues. The V and J ends lost 6 bases and 0 bases respectively, with 10 bases between them. The CDR3 DNA follows: TGTGCCAGCAGATGGGGGTCTAGCACAGATACGCAGTATTTT. As protein: CASRWGSSTDTQYF.

This sequence joins TRBV20-1 and TRBJ2-1; 11 bases line up with TRBD2. This CDR3 contains 19 residues. Trimming removed 0 bases from V and 0 bases from J; junction bases left unmatched: 10. Looked up from germline, CDR1 is DFQATT and CDR2 is SNEGSKA (reference sequence). This CDR3 is CSARDLLAGGPSSYNEQFF. CDR3 bases: TGCAGTGCTAGAGATCTGCTAGCGGGAGGTCCCAGCTCCTACAATGAGCAGTTCTTC.

V is TRBV20-1 and J is TRBJ1-2; D might be TRBD1 (6 bases). V was pared by 0 bases and J by 4 bases, with 9 bases between. Germline V lookup: CDR1 DFQATT, CDR2 SNEGSKA (reference sequence). The CDR3 loop spans 13 amino acids. The CDR3 protein is CSARDPQGYGYTF. CDR3 DNA sequence: TGCAGTGCTAGAGATCCACAGGGCTATGGCTACACCTTC.

Concerning this clonotype itself: The junction departs from the called germline gene at one end, perhaps through a read error. The rearrangement links TRBV9 to TRBJ2-3; D could derive from TRBD1 or TRBD2 (5 bases each). CDR3 size: 15 residues. Germline V gene data show CDR1 as SGDLS and CDR2 as YYNGEE. CDR3 protein: CASSVGANPTDTQYF. The CDR3 DNA reads as TGTGCCAGTAGCGTAGGGGCGAATCCCACAGATACGCAGTATTTT.

The genes are TRBV29-1 and TRBJ1-2; 7 bases are a match to TRBD1. Germline V gene sequence: CDR1 SQVTM, CDR2 ANQGSEA. The V segment lost 8 bases and the J segment 6 bases; nucleotides outside the gene matches: 6. The CDR3 spans 11 residues. This CDR3 reads CSTPTGNGYTF. Written as DNA, the CDR3 is TGCAGCACACCGACAGGGAATGGCTACACCTTC.

This rearrangement joins TRBV25-1 to TRBJ2-5, with D possibly matching TRBD1 (5 bases). The CDR3 runs to 11 residues. V lost 4 bases and J lost 13, with 13 bases in between. Germline V gives CDR1 MGHDK, CDR2 SYGVNS. Here the CDR3 reads CASSATGFRYF. CDR3 bases: TGTGCCAGCAGTGCTACAGGCTTTCGGTACTTC.

V usage is TRBV5-6 and J usage is TRBJ1-2; possibly TRBD1 for D (5 bases). The germline V and J ends were trimmed by 0 bases and 3 bases, with 9 bases remaining between them. The CDR3 runs to 14 residues. Germline-derived CDR1 and CDR2 are SGHDT and YYEEEE. The CDR3 loop reads CASSLVGGHYGYTF. The CDR3 DNA sequence: TGTGCCAGCAGCTTGGTGGGGGGACACTATGGCTACACCTTC.

The chain couples TRBV7-2 to TRBJ2-4, with 10 bases identical to TRBD2. The CDR3 covers 18 residues. Per the germline V gene, CDR1 is SGHTA and CDR2 is FQGNSA. Trimming cost V 3 bases and J 2 bases; bases outside gene matches: 10. CDR3 in DNA: TGTGCCAGCAGCTTGGGGACCTTAGCGGGGGGTTCCAAAAACATTCAGTACTTC. Translated, it gives CASSLGTLAGGSKNIQYF. The full variable domain, its missing parts supplied by reference TRBV7-2 and TRBJ2-4, is GAGVSQSPSNKVTEKGKDVELRCDPISGHTALYWYRQSLGQGLEFLIYFQGNSAPDKSGLPSDRFSAERTGGSVSTLTIQRTQQEDSAVYLCASSLGTLAGGSKNIQYFGAGTRLSVL.

The chain links TRBV25-1 to TRBJ1-2, with a weak D call TRBD1 (5 bases). The V and J ends lost 1 base and 3 bases respectively, with 15 bases between them. In germline, CDR1 is MGHDK, CDR2 SYGVNS. This CDR3 comprises 16 residues. The CDR3 is CASSESQGFHYYGYTF. CDR3 DNA: TGTGCCAGCAGTGAATCCCAGGGTTTCCACTACTATGGCTACACCTTC.

This clonotype turned up a few times. The gene calls are TRBV4-1 and TRBJ2-1, with TRBD2 matching 7 bases. This CDR3 has 20 residues. Germline V lookup: CDR1 MGHRA, CDR2 YSYEKL. V shed 1 base, J shed 8 bases, and the junction held 23 bases outside the gene matches. Here the CDR3 reads CASSQVWSPTQGLVGHEQFF. For the CDR3, the DNA is TGCGCCAGCAGCCAAGTCTGGAGTCCCACACAAGGACTAGTGGGCCATGAGCAGTTCTTC.

In its sample, this clonotype was seen many times. The rearrangement joins TRBV12-3 or TRBV12-4 to TRBJ2-7; 10 nucleotides agree with TRBD2. The length of the CDR3 is 15 residues. The V gene end was trimmed by 6 bases and the J gene end by 2 bases; junction bases not matched to a gene: 7. CDR3 nucleotide sequence: TGTGCCAGCAGGCCACGGACTAGCGGAACCTACGAGCAGTACTTC. Protein product: CASRPRTSGTYEQYF.

This clonotype turned up a few times. For the CDR3, the DNA is TGTGCCAGCAGTGTCGTGACTAGCGGGAGAAGCACAGATACGCAGTATTTT. It codes for CASSVVTSGRSTDTQYF. The chain links TRBV6-1 to TRBJ2-3; the match to TRBD2 covers 12 bases. Germline V gene sequence: CDR1 MNHNS, CDR2 SASEGT. Trimming took 4 bases from V and 0 from J; bases not matched to a gene: 5. This CDR3 comprises 17 residues.

This clonotype showed up many times. This chain links TRBV29-1 with TRBJ2-1; D unresolved. Trimming cost V 4 bases and J 8 bases, with 6 bases left between them. The CDR3 is 10 residues long. CDR1 is SQVTM, CDR2 ANQGSEA, per germline. The CDR3 loop reads CSVVRDEQFF. For the CDR3, the DNA is TGCAGCGTTGTTCGGGATGAGCAGTTCTTC.

DNA for the CDR3: TGCGCCAGCAGCCAAGATCGCCTAGTAGGTTCCGGGGAGCTGTTTTTT. As protein: CASSQDRLVGSGELFF. This chain joins TRBV4-1 and TRBJ2-2; no firm D call. Germline V gives CDR1 MGHRA, CDR2 YSYEKL. This CDR3 is built from 16 residues. V was trimmed by 0 bases and J by 6 bases, leaving 14 bases between them.

The chain has TRBV14 and TRBJ2-7; tentatively, D is TRBD1 or TRBD2 (5 bases each). CDR1 is SGHDN, CDR2 FVKESK, per germline. The CDR3 is 14 residues long. The V gene lost 4 bases and the J gene lost 0 bases, with 10 bases spanning the gap. The CDR3 DNA sequence: TGTGCCAGCAGCCGGGACGACTTCTCCTACGAGCAGTACTTC. This translates into CASSRDDFSYEQYF.